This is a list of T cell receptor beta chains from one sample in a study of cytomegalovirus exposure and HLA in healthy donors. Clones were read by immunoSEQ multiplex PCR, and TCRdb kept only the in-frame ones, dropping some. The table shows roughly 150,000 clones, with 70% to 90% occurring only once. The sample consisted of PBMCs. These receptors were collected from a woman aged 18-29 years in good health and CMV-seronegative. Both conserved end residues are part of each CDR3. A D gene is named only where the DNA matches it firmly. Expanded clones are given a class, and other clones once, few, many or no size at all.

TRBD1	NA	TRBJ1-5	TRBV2	CASRGQYSNQPQHF	TGTGCCAGCCGGGGACAGTATAGCAATCAGCCCCAGCATTTT
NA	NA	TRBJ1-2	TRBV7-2	CASSLFSGGYTF	TGTGCCAGCAGCTTATTTAGCGGGGGCTACACCTTC
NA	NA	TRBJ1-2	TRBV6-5	CASSRDPAGGYTF	TGTGCCAGCAGCCGGGACCCTGCGGGGGGCTACACCTTC
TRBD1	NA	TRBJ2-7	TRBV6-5	CASSPEYRGQGQYF	TGTGCCAGCAGCCCGGAATACAGGGGGCAGGGGCAGTACTTC
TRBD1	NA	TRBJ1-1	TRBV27	CASSLNAGGGTEAFF	TGTGCCAGCAGTTTAAACGCAGGGGGCGGCACTGAAGCTTTCTTT
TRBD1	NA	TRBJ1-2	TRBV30	CAWNPPGGGGYTF	TGTGCCTGGAATCCCCCAGGGGGAGGTGGCTACACCTTC
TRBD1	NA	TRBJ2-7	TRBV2	CASSERGQGAYEQYF	TGTGCCAGCAGTGAAAGGGGACAGGGGGCCTACGAGCAGTACTTC
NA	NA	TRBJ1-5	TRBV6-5	CASGPGTLSSQPQHF	TGTGCCAGCGGGCCAGGGACTCTCTCGAGTCAGCCCCAGCATTTT
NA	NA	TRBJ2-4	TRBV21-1	CASNQRRDRSKNIQYF	TGTGCCAGCAACCAACGACGGGACAGGTCCAAAAACATTCAGTACTTC
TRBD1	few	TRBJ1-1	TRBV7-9	CASSLVPGGGTEAFF	TGTGCCAGCAGCTTAGTGCCAGGGGGTGGCACTGAAGCTTTCTTT
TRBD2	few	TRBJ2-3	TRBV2	CASSEVAGYKPSTDTQYF	TGTGCCAGCAGTGAAGTAGCGGGGTACAAACCTAGCACAGATACGCAGTATTTT
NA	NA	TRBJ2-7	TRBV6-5	CASRPEGDSYEQYF	TGTGCCAGCAGGCCCGAGGGGGACTCCTACGAGCAGTACTTC
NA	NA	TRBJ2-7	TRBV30	CAWSVKVKLYEQYF	TGTGCCTGGAGTGTTAAAGTGAAACTCTACGAGCAGTACTTC
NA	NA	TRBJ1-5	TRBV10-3	CAISREDNQPQHF	TGTGCCATCAGCAGGGAAGACAATCAGCCCCAGCATTTT
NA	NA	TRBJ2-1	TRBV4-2	CASSREVGVGNEQFF	TGTGCCAGCAGCCGGGAGGTGGGGGTCGGCAATGAGCAGTTCTTC
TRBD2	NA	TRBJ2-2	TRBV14	CASSRLAGPVSGELFF	TGTGCCAGCAGCCGACTAGCGGGCCCCGTTTCCGGGGAGCTGTTTTTT
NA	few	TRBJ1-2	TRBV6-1	CASSPSSYGYTF	TGTGCCAGCAGCCCCTCTTCCTATGGCTACACCTTC
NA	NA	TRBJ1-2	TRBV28	CASSFRGIRFGYTF	TGTGCCAGCAGTTTCAGAGGGATCCGGTTTGGCTACACCTTC
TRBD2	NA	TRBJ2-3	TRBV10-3	CAIRQGLAVTDTQYF	TGTGCCATCAGACAGGGACTAGCGGTCACAGATACGCAGTATTTT
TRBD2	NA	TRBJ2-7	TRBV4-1	CASSSSGGTQEQYF	TGCGCCAGCAGCTCTAGCGGAGGGACCCAGGAGCAGTACTTC
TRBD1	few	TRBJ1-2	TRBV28	CASTGTGGWEGYTF	TGTGCCAGCACCGGGACAGGGGGCTGGGAAGGCTACACCTTC
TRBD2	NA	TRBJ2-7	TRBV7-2	CASSTYAGGTYEQYF	TGTGCCAGCAGCACGTACGCGGGAGGGACCTACGAGCAGTACTTC
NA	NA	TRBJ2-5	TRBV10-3	CAISESRGPQYF	TGTGCCATCAGTGAGTCGCGGGGACCCCAGTACTTC
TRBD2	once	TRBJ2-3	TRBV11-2	CASSLELAGGPLDTQYF	TGTGCCAGCAGCTTAGAGCTGGCGGGGGGGCCCCTGGATACGCAGTATTTT
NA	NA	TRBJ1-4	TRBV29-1	CSFHRAELEKLFF	TGCAGCTTCCACAGGGCGGAACTAGAAAAACTGTTTTTT
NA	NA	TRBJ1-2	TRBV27	CASSLSAVNYGYTF	TGTGCCAGCAGTTTATCCGCGGTAAACTATGGCTACACCTTC
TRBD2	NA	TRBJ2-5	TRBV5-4	CASSLPRAGGTETQYF	TGTGCCAGCAGCTTGCCTCGAGCGGGAGGAACGGAGACCCAGTACTTC
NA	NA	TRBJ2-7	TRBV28	CASSLGGGREQYF	TGTGCCAGCAGTTTAGGTGGGGGCCGTGAGCAGTACTTC
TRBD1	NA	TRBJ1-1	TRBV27	CASSLSQGATEAFF	TGTGCCAGCAGTTTATCTCAGGGGGCAACTGAAGCTTTCTTT
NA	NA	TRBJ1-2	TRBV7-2	CASSPPQTSYGYTF	TGTGCCAGCAGCCCCCCACAGACCAGCTATGGCTACACCTTC
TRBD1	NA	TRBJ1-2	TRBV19	CASRPGRGRAYGYTF	TGTGCCAGTAGACCCGGCAGGGGGCGCGCCTATGGCTACACCTTC
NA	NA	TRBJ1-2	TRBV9	CASSVGRGKDYGYTF	TGTGCCAGCAGCGTAGGAAGGGGGAAGGACTATGGCTACACCTTC
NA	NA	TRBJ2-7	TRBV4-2	CASSPEWRRSSYEQYF	TGTGCCAGCAGCCCTGAGTGGCGTAGGAGCTCCTACGAGCAGTACTTC
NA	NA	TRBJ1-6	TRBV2	CASSEAALISPLHF	TGTGCCAGCAGTGAGGCGGCGCTAATTTCACCCCTCCACTTT
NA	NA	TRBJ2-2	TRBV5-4	CASSPPFPGGRGELFF	TGTGCCAGCAGCCCTCCATTCCCCGGTGGGAGAGGGGAGCTGTTTTTT
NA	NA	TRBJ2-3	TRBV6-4	CASSEAAGTDTQYF	TGTGCCAGCAGTGAGGCGGCGGGCACAGATACGCAGTATTTT
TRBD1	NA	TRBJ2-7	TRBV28	CASTQDSRGPQGEQYF	TGTGCCAGCACCCAAGATTCCAGGGGGCCTCAGGGAGAGCAGTACTTC
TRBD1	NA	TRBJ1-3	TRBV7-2	CASSLVGTGAGNTIYF	TGTGCCAGCAGCTTAGTAGGGACAGGGGCTGGAAACACCATATATTTT
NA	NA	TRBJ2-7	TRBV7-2	CASSLILALYEQYF	TGTGCCAGCAGCTTAATCTTAGCCCTCTACGAGCAGTACTTC
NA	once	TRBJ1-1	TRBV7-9	CASSLADKPTEAFF	TGTGCCAGCAGCTTAGCGGACAAACCCACTGAAGCTTTCTTT
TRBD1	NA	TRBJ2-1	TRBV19	CASSPRTGGYNEQFF	TGTGCCAGTAGTCCTCGGACAGGGGGGTACAATGAGCAGTTCTTC
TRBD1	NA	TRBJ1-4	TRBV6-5	CASSRGQGGEKLFF	TGTGCCAGCAGTCGCGGACAGGGGGGGGAAAAACTGTTTTTT
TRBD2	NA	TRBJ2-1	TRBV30	CAWSVRLAGGRGSEQFF	TGTGCCTGGAGTGTACGGTTAGCGGGGGGGCGGGGTAGTGAGCAGTTCTTC
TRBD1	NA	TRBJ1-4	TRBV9	CASSAFRQGASNEKLFF	TGTGCCAGCAGCGCATTTCGACAGGGGGCCTCTAATGAAAAACTGTTTTTT
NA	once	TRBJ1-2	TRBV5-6	CASSNEASRPLWDGYTF	TGTGCCAGCAGCAACGAAGCGTCAAGGCCGTTGTGGGATGGCTACACCTTC
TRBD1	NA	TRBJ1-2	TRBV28	CASSSRTGAVLFYGYTF	TGTGCCAGCAGTTCCCGGACAGGGGCCGTTCTATTTTATGGCTACACCTTC